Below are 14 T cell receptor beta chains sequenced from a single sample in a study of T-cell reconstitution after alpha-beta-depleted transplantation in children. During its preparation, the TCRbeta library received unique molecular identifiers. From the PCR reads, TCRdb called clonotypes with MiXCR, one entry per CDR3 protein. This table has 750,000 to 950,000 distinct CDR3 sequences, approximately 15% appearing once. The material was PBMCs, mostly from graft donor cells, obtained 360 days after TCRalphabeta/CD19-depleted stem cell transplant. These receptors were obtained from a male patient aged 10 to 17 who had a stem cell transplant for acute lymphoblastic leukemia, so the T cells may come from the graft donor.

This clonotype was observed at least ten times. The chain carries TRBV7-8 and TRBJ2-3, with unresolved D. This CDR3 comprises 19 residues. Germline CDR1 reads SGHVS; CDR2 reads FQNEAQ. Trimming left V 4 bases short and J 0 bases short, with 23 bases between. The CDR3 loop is CASSSTGYKTISSTDTQYF. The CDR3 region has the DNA TGTGCCAGCAGCTCCACCGGGTACAAAACGATATCTAGCACAGATACGCAGTATTTT.

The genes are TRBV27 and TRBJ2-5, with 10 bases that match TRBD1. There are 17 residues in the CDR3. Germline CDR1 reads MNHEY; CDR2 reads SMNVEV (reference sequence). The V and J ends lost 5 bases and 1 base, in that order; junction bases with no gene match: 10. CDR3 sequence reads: CASSGAGDRGIQETQYF. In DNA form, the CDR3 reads TGTGCCAGCAGTGGCGCGGGGGACAGGGGTATCCAAGAGACCCAGTACTTC.

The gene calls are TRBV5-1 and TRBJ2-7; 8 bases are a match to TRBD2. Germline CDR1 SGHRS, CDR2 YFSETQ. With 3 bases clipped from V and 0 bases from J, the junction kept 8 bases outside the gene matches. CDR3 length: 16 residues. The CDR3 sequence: CASSSPTSGYSYEQYF. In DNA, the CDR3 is TGCGCCAGCAGCTCTCCCACTAGCGGATACTCCTACGAGCAGTACTTC.

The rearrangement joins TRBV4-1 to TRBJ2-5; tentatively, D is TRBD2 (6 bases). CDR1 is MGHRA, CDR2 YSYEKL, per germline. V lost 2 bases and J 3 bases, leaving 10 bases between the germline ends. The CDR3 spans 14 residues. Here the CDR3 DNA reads TGCGCCAGCAGCCAACGGGAGTGGAAAGAGACCCAGTACTTC. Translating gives CASSQREWKETQYF.

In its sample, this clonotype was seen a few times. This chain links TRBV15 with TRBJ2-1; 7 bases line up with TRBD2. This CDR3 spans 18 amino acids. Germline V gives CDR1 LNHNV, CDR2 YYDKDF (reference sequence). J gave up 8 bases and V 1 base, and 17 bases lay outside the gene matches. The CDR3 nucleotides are TGTGCCACCAGCAGAGTTGGCCTCCCTGTGCGGGAGAAAGATGAGCAGTTCTTC. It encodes CATSRVGLPVREKDEQFF.

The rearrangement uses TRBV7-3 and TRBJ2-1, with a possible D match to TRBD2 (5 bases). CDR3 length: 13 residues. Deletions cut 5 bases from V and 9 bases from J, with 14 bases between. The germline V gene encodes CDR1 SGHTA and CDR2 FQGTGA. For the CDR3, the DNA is TGTGCCAGCAGCCCCTCCGGGGATTTTGAGCAGTTCTTC. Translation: CASSPSGDFEQFF. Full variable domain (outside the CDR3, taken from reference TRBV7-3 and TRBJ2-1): GAGVSQTPSNKVTEKGKYVELRCDPISGHTALYWYRQSLGQGPEFLIYFQGTGAADDSGLPNDRFFAVRPEGSVSTLKIQRTERGDSAVYLCASSPSGDFEQFFGPGTRLTVL.

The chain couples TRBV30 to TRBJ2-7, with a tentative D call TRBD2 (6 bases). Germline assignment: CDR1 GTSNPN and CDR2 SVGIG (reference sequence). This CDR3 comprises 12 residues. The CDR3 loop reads CARDSGAYEQYF. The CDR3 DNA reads TGTGCACGGGACTCCGGGGCCTACGAGCAGTACTTC. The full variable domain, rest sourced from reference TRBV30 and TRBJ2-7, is SQTIHQWPATLVQPVGSPLSLECTVEGTSNPNLYWYRQAAGRGLQLLFYSVGIGQISSEVPQNLSASRPQDRQFILSSKKLLLSDSGFYLCARDSGAYEQYFGPGTRLTVT.

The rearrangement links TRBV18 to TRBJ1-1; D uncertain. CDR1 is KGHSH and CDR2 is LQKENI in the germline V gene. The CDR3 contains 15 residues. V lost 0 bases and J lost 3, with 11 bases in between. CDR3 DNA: TGTGCCAGCTCACCACCTTCCGGGTGGGACACTGAAGCTTTCTTT. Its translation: CASSPPSGWDTEAFF.

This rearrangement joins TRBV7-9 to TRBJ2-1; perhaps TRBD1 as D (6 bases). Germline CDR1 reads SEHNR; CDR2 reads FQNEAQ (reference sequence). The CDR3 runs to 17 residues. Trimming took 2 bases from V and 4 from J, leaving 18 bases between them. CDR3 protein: CASSLSPTGLPYNEQFF. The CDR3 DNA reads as TGTGCCAGCAGCTTATCGCCGACAGGCCTTCCTTACAATGAGCAGTTCTTC.

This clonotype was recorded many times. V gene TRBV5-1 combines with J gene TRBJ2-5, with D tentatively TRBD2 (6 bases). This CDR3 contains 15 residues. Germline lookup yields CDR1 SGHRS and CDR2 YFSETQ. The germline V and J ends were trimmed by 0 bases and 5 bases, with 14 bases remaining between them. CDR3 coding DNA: TGCGCCAGCAGCTTGGAGGGCGGGATTCGGGAGACCCAGTACTTC. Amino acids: CASSLEGGIRETQYF. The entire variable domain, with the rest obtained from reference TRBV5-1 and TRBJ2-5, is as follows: KAGVTQTPRYLIKTRGQQVTLSCSPISGHRSVSWYQQTPGQGLQFLFEYFSETQRNKGNFPGRFSGRQFSNSRSEMNVSTLELGDSALYLCASSLEGGIRETQYFGPGTRLLVL.

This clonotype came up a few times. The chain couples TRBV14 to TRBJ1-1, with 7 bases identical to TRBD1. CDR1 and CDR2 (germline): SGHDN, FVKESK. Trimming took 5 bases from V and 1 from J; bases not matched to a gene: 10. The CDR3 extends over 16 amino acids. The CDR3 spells CASSKRVTGENTEAFF. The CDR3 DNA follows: TGTGCCAGCAGCAAAAGGGTTACAGGGGAGAACACTGAAGCTTTCTTT.

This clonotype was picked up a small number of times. CDR3 residues: CASNGGGKYYNEQFF. The CDR3 DNA is TGCGCCAGCAATGGGGGTGGGAAGTACTACAATGAGCAGTTCTTC. This chain joins TRBV5-1 and TRBJ2-1, with D perhaps being TRBD1 or TRBD2 (5 bases each). This CDR3 comprises 15 residues. CDR1 and CDR2 from the germline V gene are SGHRS and YFSETQ. V lost 6 bases and J 3 bases, leaving 16 bases between the germline ends.

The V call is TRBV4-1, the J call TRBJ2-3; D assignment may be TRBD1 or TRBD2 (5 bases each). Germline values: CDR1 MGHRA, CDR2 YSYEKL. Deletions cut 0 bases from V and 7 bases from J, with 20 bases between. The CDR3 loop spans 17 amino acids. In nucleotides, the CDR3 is TGCGCCAGCAGCCAAGATGAATTTCAAGGGACCAGCTATACGCAGTATTTT. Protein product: CASSQDEFQGTSYTQYF.

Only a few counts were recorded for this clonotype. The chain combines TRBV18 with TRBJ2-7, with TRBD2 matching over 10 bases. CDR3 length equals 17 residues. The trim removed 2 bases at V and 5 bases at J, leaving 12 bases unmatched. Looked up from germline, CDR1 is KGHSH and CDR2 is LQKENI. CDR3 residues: CASSPWSAGTSDHEQYF. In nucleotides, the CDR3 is TGTGCCAGCTCACCATGGAGCGCCGGGACTAGCGACCACGAGCAGTACTTC.